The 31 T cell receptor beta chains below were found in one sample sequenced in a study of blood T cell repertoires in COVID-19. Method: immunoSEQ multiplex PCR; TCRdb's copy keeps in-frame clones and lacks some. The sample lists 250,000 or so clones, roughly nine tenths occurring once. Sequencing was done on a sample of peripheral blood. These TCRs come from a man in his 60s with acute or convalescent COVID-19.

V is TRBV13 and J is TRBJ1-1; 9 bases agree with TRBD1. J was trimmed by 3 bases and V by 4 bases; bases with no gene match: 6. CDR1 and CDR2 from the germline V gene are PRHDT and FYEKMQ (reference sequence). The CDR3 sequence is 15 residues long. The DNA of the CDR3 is TGTGCCAGCAGCTCTACCGGGACAGGGCACACTGAAGCTTTCTTT. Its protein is CASSSTGTGHTEAFF.

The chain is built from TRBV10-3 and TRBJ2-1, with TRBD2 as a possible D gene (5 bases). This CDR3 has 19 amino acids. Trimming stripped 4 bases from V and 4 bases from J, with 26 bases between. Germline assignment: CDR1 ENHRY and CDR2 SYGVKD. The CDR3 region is CAISGLGLAGVPDYNEQFF. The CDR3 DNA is TGTGCCATCAGTGGTTTGGGATTGGCGGGCGTTCCAGATTACAATGAGCAGTTCTTC.

Here the CDR3 DNA reads TGTGCCAGCCAGACAGGGTTAGGAGAGCAGTACTTC. This encodes CASQTGLGEQYF. The V gene is TRBV28, the J gene TRBJ2-7, with 7 bases that match TRBD1. The V and J ends lost 8 bases and 7 bases, in that order; junction bases with no gene match: 8. The germline gives CDR1 MDHEN, CDR2 SYDVKM. The CDR3 length is 12 residues.

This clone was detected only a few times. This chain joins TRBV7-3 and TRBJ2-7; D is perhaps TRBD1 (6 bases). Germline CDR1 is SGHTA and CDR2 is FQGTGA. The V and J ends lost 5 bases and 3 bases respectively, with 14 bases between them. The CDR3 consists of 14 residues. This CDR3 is CASSRRSGDYEQYF. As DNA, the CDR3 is TGTGCCAGCAGCCGAAGGTCAGGGGACTACGAGCAGTACTTC.

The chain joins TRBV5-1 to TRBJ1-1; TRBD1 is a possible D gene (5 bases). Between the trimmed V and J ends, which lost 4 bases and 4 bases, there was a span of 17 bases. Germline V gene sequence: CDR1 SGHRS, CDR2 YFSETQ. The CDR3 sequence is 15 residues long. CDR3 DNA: TGCGCCAGCAGCCCCATGGGGCAGGGCATCACTGAAGCTTTCTTT. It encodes CASSPMGQGITEAFF.

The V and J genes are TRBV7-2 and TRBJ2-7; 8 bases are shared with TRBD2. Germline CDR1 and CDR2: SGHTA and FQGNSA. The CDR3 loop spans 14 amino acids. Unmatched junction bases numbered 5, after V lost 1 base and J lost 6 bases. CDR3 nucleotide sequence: TGTGCCAGCAGCTTAGACTCGAGCGGGGGCGAGCAGTACTTC. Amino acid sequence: CASSLDSSGGEQYF.

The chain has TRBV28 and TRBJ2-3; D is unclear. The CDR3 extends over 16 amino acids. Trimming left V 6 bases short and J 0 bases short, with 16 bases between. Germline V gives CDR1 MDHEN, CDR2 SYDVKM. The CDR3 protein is CASSRFLRSSTDTQYF. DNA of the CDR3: TGTGCCAGCAGCAGGTTTTTGCGATCTAGCACAGATACGCAGTATTTT. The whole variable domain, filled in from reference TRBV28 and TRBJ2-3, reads DVKVTQSSRYLVKRTGEKVFLECVQDMDHENMFWYRQDPGLGLRLIYFSYDVKMKEKGDIPEGYSVSREKKERFSLILESASTNQTSMYLCASSRFLRSSTDTQYFGPGTRLTVL.

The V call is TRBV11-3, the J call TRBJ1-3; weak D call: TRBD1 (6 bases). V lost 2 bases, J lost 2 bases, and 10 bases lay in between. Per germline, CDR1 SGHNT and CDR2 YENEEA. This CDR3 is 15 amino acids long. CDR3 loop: CASSLSGVAGNTIYF. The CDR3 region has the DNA TGTGCCAGCAGCTTATCAGGGGTTGCTGGAAACACCATATATTTT.

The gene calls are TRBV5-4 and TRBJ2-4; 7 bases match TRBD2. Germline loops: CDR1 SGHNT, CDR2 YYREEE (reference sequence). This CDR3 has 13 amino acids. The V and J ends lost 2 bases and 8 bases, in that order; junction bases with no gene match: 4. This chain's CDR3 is CASSFRTSYIQYF. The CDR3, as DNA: TGTGCCAGCAGCTTCCGGACTAGTTACATTCAGTACTTC.

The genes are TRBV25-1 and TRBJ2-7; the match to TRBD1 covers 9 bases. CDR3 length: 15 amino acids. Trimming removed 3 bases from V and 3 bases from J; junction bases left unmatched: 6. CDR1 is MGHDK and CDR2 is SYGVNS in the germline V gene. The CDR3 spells CASSDGRQGDYEQYF. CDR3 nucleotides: TGTGCCAGCAGTGACGGTCGACAGGGGGACTACGAGCAGTACTTC.

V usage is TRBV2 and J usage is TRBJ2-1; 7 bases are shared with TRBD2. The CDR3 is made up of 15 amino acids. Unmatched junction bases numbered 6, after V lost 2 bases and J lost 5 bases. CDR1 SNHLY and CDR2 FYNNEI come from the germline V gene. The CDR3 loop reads CASSEWAGLNNEQFF. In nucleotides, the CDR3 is TGTGCCAGCAGTGAATGGGCGGGACTAAACAATGAGCAGTTCTTC.

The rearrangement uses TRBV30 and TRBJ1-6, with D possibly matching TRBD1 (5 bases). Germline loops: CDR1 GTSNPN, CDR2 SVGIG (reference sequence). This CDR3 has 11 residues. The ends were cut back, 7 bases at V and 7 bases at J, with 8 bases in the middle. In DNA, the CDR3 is TGTGCCTCCCAGGGAAATTCACCCCTCCACTTT. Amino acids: CASQGNSPLHF.

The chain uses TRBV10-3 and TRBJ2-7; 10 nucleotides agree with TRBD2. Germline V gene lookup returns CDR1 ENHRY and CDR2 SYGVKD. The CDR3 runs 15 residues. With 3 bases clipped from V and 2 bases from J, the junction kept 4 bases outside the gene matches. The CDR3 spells CAISERAGGAYEQYF. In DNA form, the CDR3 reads TGTGCCATCAGTGAAAGAGCGGGAGGGGCCTACGAGCAGTACTTC.

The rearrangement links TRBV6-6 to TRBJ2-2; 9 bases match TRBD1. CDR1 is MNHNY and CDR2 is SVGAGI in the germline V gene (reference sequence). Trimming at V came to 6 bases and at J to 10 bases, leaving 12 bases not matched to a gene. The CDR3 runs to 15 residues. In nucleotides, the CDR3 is TGTGCCAGCAGGGTGACCGGGGACAGGGCGTTGGAGCTGTTTTTT. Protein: CASRVTGDRALELFF.

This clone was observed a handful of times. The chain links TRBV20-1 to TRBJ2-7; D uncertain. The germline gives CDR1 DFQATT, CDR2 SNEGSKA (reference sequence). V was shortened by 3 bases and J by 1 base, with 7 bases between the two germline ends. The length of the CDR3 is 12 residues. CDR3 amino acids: CSASGRSYEQYF. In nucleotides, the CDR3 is TGCAGTGCTAGTGGGCGGTCCTACGAGCAGTACTTC.

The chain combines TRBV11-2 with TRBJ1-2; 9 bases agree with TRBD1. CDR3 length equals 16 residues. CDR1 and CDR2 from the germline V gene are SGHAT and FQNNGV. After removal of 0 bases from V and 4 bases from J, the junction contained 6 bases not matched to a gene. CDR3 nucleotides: TGTGCCAGCAGCTTAGATGGGACAGGGACAGGCTATGGCTACACCTTC. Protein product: CASSLDGTGTGYGYTF.

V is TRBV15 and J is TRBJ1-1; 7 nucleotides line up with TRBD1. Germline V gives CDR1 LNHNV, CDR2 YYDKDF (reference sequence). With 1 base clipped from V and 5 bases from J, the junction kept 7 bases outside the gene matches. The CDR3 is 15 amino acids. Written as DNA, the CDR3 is TGTGCCACCAGCAGAGCAAACAGGGGTAGGACTGAAGCTTTCTTT. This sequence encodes CATSRANRGRTEAFF.

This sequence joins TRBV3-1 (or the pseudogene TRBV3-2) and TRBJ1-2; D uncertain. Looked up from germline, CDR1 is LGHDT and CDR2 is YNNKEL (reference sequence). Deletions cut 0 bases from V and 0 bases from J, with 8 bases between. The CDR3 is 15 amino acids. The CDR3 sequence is CASSQDGGPNYGYTF. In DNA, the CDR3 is TGTGCCAGCAGCCAAGACGGAGGGCCTAACTATGGCTACACCTTC.

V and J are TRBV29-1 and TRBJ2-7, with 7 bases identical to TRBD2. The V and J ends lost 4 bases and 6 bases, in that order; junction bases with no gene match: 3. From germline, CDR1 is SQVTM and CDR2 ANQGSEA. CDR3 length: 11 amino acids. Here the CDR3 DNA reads TGCAGCGTTGGGACTAGGCTCGAGCAGTACTTC. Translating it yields CSVGTRLEQYF.

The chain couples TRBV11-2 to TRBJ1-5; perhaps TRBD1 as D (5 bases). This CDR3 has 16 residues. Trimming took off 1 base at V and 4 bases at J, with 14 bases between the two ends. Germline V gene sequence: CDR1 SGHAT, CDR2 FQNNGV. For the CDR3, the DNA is TGTGCCAGCAGCTTAGGGGCAGGGTATCAGAATCAGCCCCAGCATTTT. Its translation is CASSLGAGYQNQPQHF.

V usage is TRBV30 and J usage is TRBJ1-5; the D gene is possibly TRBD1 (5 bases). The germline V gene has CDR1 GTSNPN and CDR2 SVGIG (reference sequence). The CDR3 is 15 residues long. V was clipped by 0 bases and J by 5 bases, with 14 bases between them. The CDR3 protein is CAWSVGHGGYQPQHF. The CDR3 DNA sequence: TGTGCCTGGAGTGTGGGTCATGGGGGGTATCAGCCCCAGCATTTT.

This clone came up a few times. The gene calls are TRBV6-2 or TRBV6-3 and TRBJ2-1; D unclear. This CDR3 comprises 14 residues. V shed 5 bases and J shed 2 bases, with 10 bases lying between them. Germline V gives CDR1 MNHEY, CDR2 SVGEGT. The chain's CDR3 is CASSPGLPYNEQFF. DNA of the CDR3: TGTGCCAGCAGTCCGGGTCTCCCCTACAATGAGCAGTTCTTC.

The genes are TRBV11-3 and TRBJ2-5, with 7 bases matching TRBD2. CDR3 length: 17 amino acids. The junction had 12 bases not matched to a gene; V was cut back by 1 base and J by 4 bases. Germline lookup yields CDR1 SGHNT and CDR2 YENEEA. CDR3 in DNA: TGTGCCAGCAGCTTAGGCGGGAGATGGCGGGACCGAGAGACCCAGTACTTC. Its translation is CASSLGGRWRDRETQYF.

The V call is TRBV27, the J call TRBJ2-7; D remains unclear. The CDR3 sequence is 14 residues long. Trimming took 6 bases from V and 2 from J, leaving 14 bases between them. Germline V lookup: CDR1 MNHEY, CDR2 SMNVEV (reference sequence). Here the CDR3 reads CASSPWAATYEQYF. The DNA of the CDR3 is TGTGCCAGCAGCCCTTGGGCAGCTACCTACGAGCAGTACTTC.

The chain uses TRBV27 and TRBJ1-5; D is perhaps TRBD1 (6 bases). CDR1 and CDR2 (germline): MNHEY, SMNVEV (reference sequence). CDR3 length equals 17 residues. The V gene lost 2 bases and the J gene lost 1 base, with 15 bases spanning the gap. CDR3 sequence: CASSLVGGGISNQPQHF. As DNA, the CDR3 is TGTGCCAGCAGTTTAGTCGGTGGGGGCATAAGCAATCAGCCCCAGCATTTT.

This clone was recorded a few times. The DNA for the CDR3 is TGTGCCAGCAGAGCAGTGGGGACAGAGGACGAAAAACTGTTTTTT. Translation gives CASRAVGTEDEKLFF. The V and J genes are TRBV7-2 and TRBJ1-4, with TRBD1 identical over 7 bases. The CDR3 runs to 15 residues. The V gene end was trimmed by 6 bases and the J gene end by 8 bases; junction bases not matched to a gene: 12. Germline CDR1 reads SGHTA; CDR2 reads FQGNSA.

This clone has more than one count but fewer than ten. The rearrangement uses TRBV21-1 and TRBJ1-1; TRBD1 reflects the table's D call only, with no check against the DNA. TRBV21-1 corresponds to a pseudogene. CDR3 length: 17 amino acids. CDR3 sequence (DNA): TGTGCCAGCAGCTTGGGGCACAGGGGCGGAATGAACACTGAAGCTTTCTTT. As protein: CASSLGHRGGMNTEAFF.

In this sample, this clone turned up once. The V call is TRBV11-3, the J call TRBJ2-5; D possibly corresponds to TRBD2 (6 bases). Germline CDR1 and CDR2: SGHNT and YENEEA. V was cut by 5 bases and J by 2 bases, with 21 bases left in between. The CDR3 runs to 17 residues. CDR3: CASSQWGNPAGQETQYF. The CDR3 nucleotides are TGTGCCAGCAGCCAGTGGGGGAACCCGGCGGGACAAGAGACCCAGTACTTC.

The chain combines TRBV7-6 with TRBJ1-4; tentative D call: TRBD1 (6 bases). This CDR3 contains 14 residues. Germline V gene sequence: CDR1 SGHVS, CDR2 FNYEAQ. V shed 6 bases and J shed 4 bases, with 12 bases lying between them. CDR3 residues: CASSSRGYNEKLFF. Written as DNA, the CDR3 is TGTGCCAGCAGTTCCAGGGGTTATAATGAAAAACTGTTTTTT.

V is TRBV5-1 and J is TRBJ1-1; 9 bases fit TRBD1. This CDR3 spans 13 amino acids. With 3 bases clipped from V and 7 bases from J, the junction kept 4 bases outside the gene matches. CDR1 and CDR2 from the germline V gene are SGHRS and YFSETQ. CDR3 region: CASSWDREGEAFF. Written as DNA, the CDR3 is TGCGCCAGCAGCTGGGACAGGGAGGGTGAAGCTTTCTTT.

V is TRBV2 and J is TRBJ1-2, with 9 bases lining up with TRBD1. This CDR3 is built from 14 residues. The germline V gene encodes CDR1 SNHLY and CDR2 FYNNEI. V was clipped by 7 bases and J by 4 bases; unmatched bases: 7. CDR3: CASNSGTGRYGYTF. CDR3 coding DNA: TGTGCCAGCAATTCCGGGACAGGGCGCTATGGCTACACCTTC.